A selection of T cell receptor beta chains follows, all from one sample in a study of control samples from healthy donors and cancer patients. TCRdb's table, derived via immunoSEQ multiplex PCR, lists solely in-frame clones and lacks some. Among some 120,000 clones listed, more than 75% were seen once. Sequencing was done on a sample of blood. The receptors derive from a man aged 40-49 years in good health. The CDR3 runs from the conserved cysteine through the conserved F or W. D genes are given only for firm matches. The size field is filled for only some rows; it gives once, few, many or a size class.

>TRBJ1-1|TRBV14|.|.
CASSQGLGYVTEAFF
TGTGCCAGCAGCCAAGGTCTAGGGTACGTCACTGAAGCTTTCTTT
>TRBJ1-4|TRBV7-9|.|.
CASGTGSEKLFF
TGTGCCAGCGGTACCGGGAGTGAAAAACTGTTTTTT
>TRBJ2-7|TRBV5-1|.|.
CASSLATGAVYEQYF
TGCGCCAGCAGCTTGGCCACGGGGGCGGTCTACGAGCAGTACTTC
>TRBJ1-5|TRBV7-2|.|.
CASSLYSGSNQPQHF
TGTGCCAGCAGCCTGTACTCAGGTAGCAATCAGCCCCAGCATTTT
>TRBJ2-1|TRBV9|.|.
CASSVDVRGNEQFF
TGTGCCAGCAGCGTAGATGTCAGGGGAAATGAGCAGTTCTTC
>TRBJ2-2|TRBV27|TRBD2|.
CASSWASGGEGTGELFF
TGTGCCAGCAGTTGGGCTAGCGGGGGGGAGGGCACCGGGGAGCTGTTTTTT
>TRBJ2-7|TRBV29-1|TRBD1|.
CSVAGQGYEQYF
TGCAGCGTTGCGGGACAGGGTTACGAGCAGTACTTC
>TRBJ1-1|TRBV19|TRBD1|.
CAALGRGRTEAFF
TGTGCCGCCCTGGGCAGGGGGCGAACTGAAGCTTTCTTT
>TRBJ2-5|TRBV7-9|TRBD2|.
CASNSGGVEETQYF
TGTGCCAGCAATTCGGGGGGTGTAGAAGAGACCCAGTACTTC
>TRBJ2-5|TRBV5-5|TRBD2|.
CASSLGTSGGQGAQYF
TGTGCCAGCAGCCTCGGGACTAGCGGGGGCCAAGGGGCCCAGTACTTC
>TRBJ2-5|TRBV10-1|.|once
CASSEFREETQYF
TGCGCCAGCAGTGAGTTCCGGGAGGAGACCCAGTACTTC
>TRBJ2-5|TRBV7-6|.|.
CASSLALSWVGQETQYF
TGTGCCAGCAGCTTAGCGCTAAGTTGGGTCGGCCAAGAGACCCAGTACTTC
>TRBJ1-5|TRBV6-6|TRBD1|.
CASSRQGRDNQPQHF
TGTGCCAGCAGTCGACAGGGGAGGGATAATCAGCCCCAGCATTTT